These 21 T cell receptor beta chains originate from one sample sequenced in a study of shared clonotypes between healthy human individuals. Cells designated naive CD8 were CD45RO-negative and were positively selected for CCR7, with terminally differentiated effector memory CD45RA+ cells excluded. The assay was immunoSEQ multiplex PCR, and TCRdb's table has in-frame clones only and misses some. The sample contains about 600,000 clones, just under 97% of which appear only once. Sequencing input: naive CD8+ T cells sorted from blood. Receptors originate from a young woman in good health.

CDR3 loop: CASSYRGTEHEQYF. The CDR3 DNA sequence: TGTGCCAGCAGCTACAGGGGGACTGAACACGAGCAGTACTTC. This chain links TRBV7-7 with TRBJ2-7, with 8 bases matching TRBD1. This CDR3 has 14 residues. From germline, CDR1 is SSHAT and CDR2 FNYEAQ (reference sequence). V dropped 4 bases and J dropped 5; count of bases not matched to a gene: 7.

The V call is TRBV10-3, the J call TRBJ2-7; the D gene is possibly TRBD1 (5 bases). Trimming removed 5 bases at V and 6 bases at J, with 8 bases between. Per the germline V gene, CDR1 is ENHRY and CDR2 is SYGVKD. The CDR3 runs 11 residues. The CDR3 region has the DNA TGTGCCATCAGTCAGGGTTCCGAGCAGTACTTC. Translation gives CAISQGSEQYF.

V is TRBV5-4 and J is TRBJ2-1; no firm D call. The V gene lost 2 bases and the J gene lost 10 bases, with 7 bases spanning the gap. CDR1 is SGHNT, CDR2 YYREEE, per germline (reference sequence). The CDR3 consists of 11 residues. The CDR3 region has the DNA TGTGCCAGCAGCTTCGTGGGCGAGCAGTTCTTC. This gives the protein CASSFVGEQFF. The whole variable domain, filled in from reference TRBV5-4 and TRBJ2-1, reads ETGVTQSPTHLIKTRGQQVTLRCSSQSGHNTVSWYQQALGQGPQFIFQYYREEENGRGNFPPRFSGLQFPNYSSELNVNALELDDSALYLCASSFVGEQFFGPGTRLTVL.

This sequence joins TRBV7-6 and TRBJ2-2, with unresolved D. From germline, CDR1 is SGHVS and CDR2 FNYEAQ. Trimming cost V 3 bases and J 4 bases, with 6 bases left between them. The CDR3 contains 13 residues. CDR3 sequence: CASSFSITGELFF. CDR3 nucleotide sequence: TGTGCCAGCAGCTTCTCTATCACCGGGGAGCTGTTTTTT.

This clone showed up just once. This chain uses TRBV7-3 with TRBJ1-1; no firm D call. CDR1 SGHTA and CDR2 FQGTGA come from the germline V gene. The V end was cut by 0 bases, the J end by 1 base, with 6 bases between. The CDR3 is made up of 14 amino acids. For the CDR3, the DNA is TGTGCCAGCAGCTTAACAGGAGAGAACACTGAAGCTTTCTTT. Its protein product is CASSLTGENTEAFF. The full variable domain, its missing parts supplied by reference TRBV7-3 and TRBJ1-1, is GAGVSQTPSNKVTEKGKYVELRCDPISGHTALYWYRQSLGQGPEFLIYFQGTGAADDSGLPNDRFFAVRPEGSVSTLKIQRTERGDSAVYLCASSLTGENTEAFFGQGTRLTVV.

This sequence joins TRBV4-1 and TRBJ2-3; the D gene is possibly TRBD2 (5 bases). The germline V gene encodes CDR1 MGHRA and CDR2 YSYEKL. CDR3 length: 14 residues. V gave up 4 bases and J gave up 5 bases, with 13 bases separating them. The CDR3 nucleotides are TGCGCCAGCAGCCCGGAGCGGAGCCAAGATACGCAGTATTTT. As protein: CASSPERSQDTQYF.

This sequence joins TRBV16 and TRBJ2-1; possibly TRBD2 for D (5 bases). The CDR3 totals 19 residues. Germline lookup yields CDR1 KGHSY and CDR2 FQNENV. Trimming removed 0 bases at V and 4 bases at J, with 22 bases between. CDR3 coding DNA: TGTGCCAGCAGCCAATCCCCCGGGGTTTCCCACTCCGAGTACAATGAGCAGTTCTTC. It is translated as CASSQSPGVSHSEYNEQFF.

The chain recombines TRBV27 with TRBJ2-7; D not certain. With 3 bases removed from V and 3 bases from J, the gap between germline ends came to 9 bases. This CDR3 contains 13 residues. Germline CDR1 MNHEY, CDR2 SMNVEV (reference sequence). CDR3 in amino acids: CASSLSFHYEQYF. DNA for the CDR3: TGTGCCAGCAGTTTGTCATTCCACTACGAGCAGTACTTC.

This clone is a singleton in its sample. The genes are TRBV7-9 and TRBJ2-5; 9 nucleotides agree with TRBD1. CDR1 and CDR2 from the germline V gene are SEHNR and FQNEAQ (reference sequence). V dropped 5 bases and J dropped 3; count of bases not matched to a gene: 4. The CDR3 consists of 14 residues. CDR3 nucleotides: TGTGCCAGCAGCACTCGGACAGGGGAAGAGACCCAGTACTTC. Translation: CASSTRTGEETQYF. Full variable domain (remainder filled in from reference TRBV7-9 and TRBJ2-5): DTGVSQNPRHKITKRGQNVTFRCDPISEHNRLYWYRQTLGQGPEFLTYFQNEAQLEKSRLLSDRFSAERPKGSFSTLEIQRTEQGDSAMYLCASSTRTGEETQYFGPGTRLLVL.

CDR3 sequence reads: CASSQEMGQGSNTEAFF. CDR3 sequence (DNA): TGTGCCAGCAGCCAAGAAATGGGACAGGGCTCGAACACTGAAGCTTTCTTT. This chain connects TRBV14 to TRBJ1-1, with 9 bases lining up with TRBD1. Unmatched junction bases numbered 6, after V lost 0 bases and J lost 1 base. The CDR3 sequence is 17 residues long. Germline V CDR1 and CDR2: SGHDN, FVKESK.

This chain joins TRBV7-8 and TRBJ2-1; TRBD2 aligns across 9 bases. The CDR3 covers 13 residues. Germline V gene sequence: CDR1 SGHVS, CDR2 FQNEAQ. Trimming at V came to 5 bases and at J to 8 bases, leaving 4 bases not matched to a gene. The CDR3 reads CASSPRLADEQFF. Here the CDR3 DNA reads TGTGCCAGCAGCCCGCGACTAGCGGATGAGCAGTTCTTC.

This rearrangement joins TRBV7-3 to TRBJ2-3, with TRBD2 matching 12 bases. Germline loops: CDR1 SGHTA, CDR2 FQGTGA. Germline trimming cut 5 bases from V and 4 bases from J; bases unmatched to any gene: 10. This CDR3 comprises 17 residues. CDR3 protein: CASSEELAGGRADTQYF. CDR3 bases: TGTGCCAGCAGCGAAGAACTAGCGGGAGGCCGGGCAGATACGCAGTATTTT.

The chain employs TRBV11-2 and TRBJ1-2; no definite D call. The germline V and J ends were trimmed by 4 bases and 4 bases, with 7 bases remaining between them. Per the germline V gene, CDR1 is SGHAT and CDR2 is FQNNGV. This CDR3 has 12 amino acids. This CDR3 is CASSSEFYGYTF. The CDR3 DNA reads as TGTGCCAGCAGCTCCGAGTTCTATGGCTACACCTTC. The full variable domain, in which reference TRBV11-2 and TRBJ1-2 provide the parts outside the CDR3, is EAGVAQSPRYKIIEKRQSVAFWCNPISGHATLYWYQQILGQGPKLLIQFQNNGVVDDSQLPKDRFSAERLKGVDSTLKIQPAKLEDSAVYLCASSSEFYGYTFGSGTRLTVV.

CDR3 loop: CASRTTDRAGNTEAFF. DNA for the CDR3: TGTGCCAGCAGGACCACAGACAGGGCCGGGAACACTGAAGCTTTCTTT. V usage is TRBV7-9 and J usage is TRBJ1-1; 7 nucleotides align to TRBD1. Germline V gives CDR1 SEHNR, CDR2 FQNEAQ (reference sequence). This CDR3 spans 16 amino acids. The V and J ends lost 6 bases and 1 base, in that order; junction bases with no gene match: 11.

The rearrangement uses TRBV7-9 and TRBJ2-7; no clear D. V was cut by 3 bases and J by 4 bases, with 13 bases left in between. This CDR3 spans 14 amino acids. Germline loops: CDR1 SEHNR, CDR2 FQNEAQ (reference sequence). The CDR3 bases are TGTGCCAGCAGCTTTTCCCCAAGCTCTTACGAGCAGTACTTC. Protein product: CASSFSPSSYEQYF.

The chain uses TRBV28 and TRBJ2-7; 7 positions agree with TRBD2. The CDR3 is 13 residues long. The V segment lost 6 bases and the J segment 2 bases; nucleotides outside the gene matches: 4. Germline loops: CDR1 MDHEN, CDR2 SYDVKM. CDR3 sequence (DNA): TGTGCCAGCAGGTGGGAGGGTCCCTACGAGCAGTACTTC. This sequence encodes CASRWEGPYEQYF. Full variable domain (missing parts from reference TRBV28 and TRBJ2-7): DVKVTQSSRYLVKRTGEKVFLECVQDMDHENMFWYRQDPGLGLRLIYFSYDVKMKEKGDIPEGYSVSREKKERFSLILESASTNQTSMYLCASRWEGPYEQYFGPGTRLTVT.

This rearrangement joins TRBV10-1 to TRBJ2-7, with D unresolved. Germline lookup yields CDR1 WNHNN and CDR2 SYGVQD (reference sequence). There are 12 residues in the CDR3. The V and J ends lost 3 bases and 5 bases respectively, with 8 bases between them. The DNA for the CDR3 is TGCGCCAGCAGTGAACCAGGCGACGAGCAGTACTTC. Translating gives CASSEPGDEQYF.

The rearrangement links TRBV27 to TRBJ1-2; 9 bases line up with TRBD1. Trimming at V came to 7 bases and at J to 8 bases, leaving 8 bases not matched to a gene. Germline lookup yields CDR1 MNHEY and CDR2 SMNVEV (reference sequence). CDR3 size: 13 residues. The CDR3 DNA sequence: TGTGCCAGCACCTCGGACAGGGGTGACGGCTACACCTTC. It yields the protein CASTSDRGDGYTF.

V usage is TRBV4-2 and J usage is TRBJ2-3; D is perhaps TRBD1 or TRBD2 (5 bases each). Per germline, CDR1 LGHNA and CDR2 YNFKEQ. Trimming removed 3 bases from V and 8 bases from J, with 18 bases in between. This CDR3 spans 15 amino acids. Here the CDR3 reads CASSHQESGLPTQYF. The CDR3, as DNA: TGTGCCAGCAGCCATCAGGAGTCGGGGCTTCCTACGCAGTATTTT.

Regarding this clone: The same CDR3 arises from other DNA sequences in this sample as well. J is TRBJ2-7 and V is TRBV28; 12 bases agree with TRBD2. The germline CDR1 and CDR2 sequences are MDHEN and SYDVKM. This CDR3 region has 14 residues. V shed 5 bases and J 2 bases; nucleotides not matched to a gene: 1. CDR3 nucleotides: TGTGCCAGCAGTCTAGCGGGAGGGGCCTACGAGCAGTACTTC. This encodes CASSLAGGAYEQYF. Full variable domain (rest looked up from reference TRBV28 and TRBJ2-7): DVKVTQSSRYLVKRTGEKVFLECVQDMDHENMFWYRQDPGLGLRLIYFSYDVKMKEKGDIPEGYSVSREKKERFSLILESASTNQTSMYLCASSLAGGAYEQYFGPGTRLTVT.

Turning to this clone: The junction shows a germline mismatch at one end, possibly a read error. The V gene is TRBV5-6, the J gene TRBJ2-1; possibly TRBD2 for D (6 bases). Per germline, CDR1 SGHDT and CDR2 YYEEEE. The CDR3 has 16 residues. CDR3 coding DNA: TGTGCCAGCAGGTTGGTGCATGGCGGGATAGGCAATGAGCAGTTCTTC. Encoded protein: CASRLVHGGIGNEQFF.